This entry concerns a single TCR beta chain. These data come from a study of shared clonotypes between healthy human individuals. The germline V gene has CDR1 SGHRS and CDR2 YFSETQ. V trimming: 4 bases; J trimming: 10 bases; junction bases outside the gene matches: 8. This CDR3 contains 14 residues. TCRdb keeps only in-frame clones here, not all; method: immunoSEQ multiplex PCR. This sample has over 400,000 clones; about 78% occur once, and the top ten carry approximately 12%. The sample consisted of PBMCs. The rearrangement links TRBV5-1 to TRBJ2-1; 10 positions agree with TRBD2. This sequence was found in a woman in her thirties or forties in good health. Some clones in this sample may be carry-over from other donors' samples. The CDR3 reads CASSSGTSVGEQFF. The CDR3 DNA follows: TGCGCCAGCAGCAGCGGGACTAGCGTGGGGGAGCAGTTCTTC.